This paragraph covers one T cell receptor beta chain sequence. This specimen comes from a study of blood T cell repertoires in COVID-19. The table came from immunoSEQ multiplex PCR; TCRdb's copy has only in-frame clones and leaves some out. The table shows over 150,000 clones, with around 80% occurring only once. The CDR3 has 14 amino acids. Sequencing was carried out using peripheral blood. V is TRBV12-2 and J is TRBJ2-7; the table assigns TRBD1, which was not confirmed against the DNA. TRBV12-2 is described as a pseudogene. The TCR originated in a woman aged 50 to 60 with acute or convalescent COVID-19. The CDR3 DNA is TGTGCAAGTCGCTCCTCGGACAGCACCTACGAGCAGTACTTC. As protein: CASRSSDSTYEQYF.